This T cell receptor (beta chain) was sequenced for a study of shared clonotypes between healthy human individuals. Regarding the study as a whole: Sequencing depth was expected to affect clonotype sharing among donors. Between a handful of donors, naive CD4 clonotypes were shared at a level of about 5%. Estimated clonotype richness was generally higher in naive than memory subsets.

The CDR3 consists of 14 residues. Germline V gives CDR1 SGHTS, CDR2 YDEGEE. V dropped 6 bases and J dropped 1 base, with 12 bases sitting between them. CD45RO negativity and positive selection for CCR7 defined naive CD8 cells, a population that excluded terminally differentiated effector memory CD45RA+ cells. Each replicate PCR on the sorted subsets used about 0.2 ug DNA (approximately 27,000 T cell genomes). TCRdb's table, derived via immunoSEQ multiplex PCR, lists solely in-frame clones and lacks some. The sample yields about 2 million clones, about 95% seen once. About this clone: The antigen is unknown.

The clonotype comes from a man between 18 and 35 years old in good health. Source material: naive CD8+ T cells sorted from blood. This chain connects TRBV5-8 to TRBJ2-3; possible D gene TRBD1, 6 bases. CDR3 sequence (DNA): TGTGCCAGCACCGAGGGGGTAGGCACAGATACGCAGTATTTT. This translates into CASTEGVGTDTQYF.